The rows below give T cell receptor beta chains drawn from one sample of a study of identical twins. TCRdb recomputed calls from the 5' RACE reads with MiXCR, one row per CDR3 protein. The repertoire holds about 890,000 distinct CDR3 sequences, with about 12% as singletons. The data were also submitted as part of a second study, on yellow fever vaccine responses in identical twins.

The sequenced sample was PBMCs. These receptors came from a woman aged 18-35 years in good health. CDR3s include the opening cysteine and the closing phenylalanine or tryptophan.

j_gene	v_gene	CDR3aa
TRBJ1-6	TRBV6-1	CASSEGAAYNSPLHF
TRBJ1-1	TRBV20-1	CSAPDLLDTAFF
TRBJ2-5	TRBV5-6	CASSLAPNQETQYF
TRBJ2-3	TRBV27	CASMYRGRRDTQYF
TRBJ2-5	TRBV18	CASSPLGQQETQYF
TRBJ2-3	TRBV7-8	CASSWGLAGVTDTQYF
TRBJ1-4	TRBV11-1	CASSRVGEKLFF
TRBJ2-3	TRBV12-3/TRBV12-4	CASSFTGFLDTQYF
TRBJ2-2	TRBV6-4	CASSDSFSTGELFF
TRBJ1-2	TRBV21-1	CASSKALRGRLYGYTF